The clone carrying this T cell receptor (beta chain) was counted many times. Antigen: not known. TCRdb reanalysed the reads using MiXCR and keeps one entry per CDR3 protein. The data hold just under 550,000 distinct CDR3 sequences, with about 30% observed a single time. The data belong to a study of T cell repertoires in cytomegalovirus infection. General study findings and limits: It was HLA-C-restricted CMV-specific TCR beta clonotypes that dominated the response ex vivo.

This CDR3 is built from 16 residues. Germline V CDR1 and CDR2: SGHVS, FQNEAQ. V was clipped by 1 base and J by 9 bases; unmatched bases: 12. This clonotype was sampled from a human donor in good health (CMV status not recorded). Some clones in this sample may be carry-over from other donors' samples. The gene calls are TRBV7-8 and TRBJ2-1; 7 positions match TRBD2. Sequenced material: PBMCs. CDR3 in amino acids: CASSLEPAGFRGEQFF. For the CDR3, the DNA is TGTGCCAGCAGCTTAGAGCCAGCGGGGTTTAGGGGTGAGCAGTTCTTC.